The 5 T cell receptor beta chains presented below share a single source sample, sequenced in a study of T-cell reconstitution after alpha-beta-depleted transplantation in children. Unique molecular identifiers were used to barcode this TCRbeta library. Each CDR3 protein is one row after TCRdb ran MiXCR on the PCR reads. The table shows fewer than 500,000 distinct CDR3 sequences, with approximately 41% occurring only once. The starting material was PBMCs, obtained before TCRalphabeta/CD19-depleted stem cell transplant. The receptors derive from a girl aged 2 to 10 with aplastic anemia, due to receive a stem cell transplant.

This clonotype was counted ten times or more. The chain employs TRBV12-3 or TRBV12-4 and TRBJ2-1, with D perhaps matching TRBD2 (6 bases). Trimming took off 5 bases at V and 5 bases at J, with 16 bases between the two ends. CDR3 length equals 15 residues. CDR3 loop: CASSNSGTLHNEQFF. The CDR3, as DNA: TGTGCCAGCAGTAATAGCGGTACTCTCCACAATGAGCAGTTCTTC.

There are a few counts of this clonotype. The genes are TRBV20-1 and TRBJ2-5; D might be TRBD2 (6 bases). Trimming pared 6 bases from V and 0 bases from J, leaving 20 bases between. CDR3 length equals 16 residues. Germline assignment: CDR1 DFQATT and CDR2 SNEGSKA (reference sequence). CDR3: CSAGMSGTLYQETQYF. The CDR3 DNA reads TGCAGTGCGGGAATGTCCGGGACTTTGTACCAAGAGACCCAGTACTTC.

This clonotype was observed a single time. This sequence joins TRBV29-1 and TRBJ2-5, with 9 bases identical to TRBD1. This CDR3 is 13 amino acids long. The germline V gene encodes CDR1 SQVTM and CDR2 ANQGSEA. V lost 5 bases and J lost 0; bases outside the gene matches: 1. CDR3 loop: CSVWTGDQETQYF. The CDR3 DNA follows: TGCAGCGTTTGGACAGGGGACCAAGAGACCCAGTACTTC.

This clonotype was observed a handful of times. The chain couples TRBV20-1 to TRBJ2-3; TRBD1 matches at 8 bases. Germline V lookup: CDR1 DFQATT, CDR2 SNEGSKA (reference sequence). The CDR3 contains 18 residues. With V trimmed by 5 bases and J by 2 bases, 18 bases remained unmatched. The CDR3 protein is CSADRTGNGVAVTDTQYF. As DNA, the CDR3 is TGCAGTGCTGACCGGACAGGGAACGGGGTAGCGGTCACAGATACGCAGTATTTT.

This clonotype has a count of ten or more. The CDR3 reads CASSFPYEQFF. CDR3 bases: TGTGCCAGCAGTTTTCCCTATGAGCAGTTCTTC. The chain employs TRBV12-3 or TRBV12-4 and TRBJ2-1; D not resolved. This CDR3 comprises 11 residues. Trimming removed 3 bases from V and 8 bases from J, with 5 bases in between.